These 19 T cell receptor beta chains originate from one sample sequenced in a study of blood T cell repertoires in COVID-19. TCRdb keeps only in-frame clones here, not all; method: immunoSEQ multiplex PCR. This sample has a few hundred thousand clones, with 65% to 85% found just once. The sample consisted of peripheral blood. Receptor source: a woman aged 30 to 39 with COVID-19, enrolled during active disease.

This clone was seen once. This sequence joins TRBV20-1 and TRBJ2-2; 7 bases are a match to TRBD2. CDR3 length: 14 amino acids. J was trimmed by 7 bases and V by 3 bases; bases with no gene match: 8. Germline CDR1 reads DFQATT; CDR2 reads SNEGSKA (reference sequence). The CDR3 region has the DNA TGCAGTGCTAGTTGGCGGGGGTGGGGCGGGGAGCTGTTTTTT. It translates to CSASWRGWGGELFF.

Worth noting for this clone: Germline is not matched at one junction end, which may reflect a read error. CDR3 DNA: TGTGCCAGCAGCGTAGGCGGGGGGGCCTATTCCTACAATGAGCAGTTCTTC. Its translation: CASSVGGGAYSYNEQFF. The chain recombines TRBV13 with TRBJ2-1, with 9 positions matching TRBD2. The CDR3 has 17 residues. Germline assignment: CDR1 PRHDT and CDR2 FYEKMQ (reference sequence).

This chain connects TRBV3-1 (or the pseudogene TRBV3-2) to TRBJ2-7; D not resolved. V lost 1 base, J lost 6 bases, and 10 bases lay in between. The CDR3 runs to 13 residues. The germline V gene encodes CDR1 LGHDT and CDR2 YNNKEL (reference sequence). Here the CDR3 DNA reads TGTGCCAGCAGCCAAGCATTCGGGTCCGAGCAGTACTTC. This translates into CASSQAFGSEQYF.

The J gene is TRBJ2-5, the V gene TRBV15; the D is unclear. Germline CDR1 LNHNV, CDR2 YYDKDF (reference sequence). This CDR3 comprises 13 residues. V was trimmed by 2 bases and J by 4 bases, leaving 8 bases between them. Here the CDR3 DNA reads TGTGCCACCAGCAGACGCGCCGGAGAGACCCAGTACTTC. It encodes CATSRRAGETQYF.

The chain links TRBV19 to TRBJ1-5; 10 bases fit TRBD1. The CDR3 runs to 16 residues. V lost 9 bases to trimming and J lost 2 bases; unmatched junction nucleotides: 10. Germline V gene lookup returns CDR1 LNHDA and CDR2 SQIVND (reference sequence). The CDR3 coding sequence is TGTGCCAGCGGGACAGGGGCTACAGTGGGCAATCAGCCCCAGCATTTT. This translates into CASGTGATVGNQPQHF.

The chain couples TRBV5-1 to TRBJ2-1, with TRBD2 matching 11 bases. The J segment lost 9 bases and the V segment lost 7 bases, leaving 9 bases of the junction unmatched. Germline values: CDR1 SGHRS, CDR2 YFSETQ. CDR3 size: 14 residues. In DNA form, the CDR3 reads TGCGCCAGCCTACCTTTAGCGGGAGGGAGTGAGCAGTTCTTC. Protein sequence: CASLPLAGGSEQFF.

The J gene is TRBJ2-3, the V gene TRBV11-3; 8 bases map to TRBD2. After removal of 5 bases from V and 10 bases from J, the junction contained 14 bases not matched to a gene. Germline-derived CDR1 and CDR2 are SGHNT and YENEEA. The CDR3 contains 15 residues. CDR3 bases: TGTGCCAGCAGCCCCGGACTAGCCGGCACGGCGGCGCAGTATTTT. Translating it yields CASSPGLAGTAAQYF.

The rearrangement links TRBV30 to TRBJ2-3; tentative D call: TRBD2 (6 bases). The ends were cut back, 3 bases at V and 0 bases at J, with 13 bases in the middle. Germline lookup yields CDR1 GTSNPN and CDR2 SVGIG (reference sequence). The CDR3 length is 15 residues. CDR3 DNA sequence: TGTGCCTGGAGCATAGCGGTTGTTAGCACAGATACGCAGTATTTT. Protein product: CAWSIAVVSTDTQYF.

CDR3 in amino acids: CASSLASGGPDTQYF. DNA for the CDR3: TGTGCCAGCAGCTTAGCGTCGGGGGGGCCAGATACGCAGTATTTT. The V call is TRBV7-2, the J call TRBJ2-3; TRBD2 matches 8 bases. The CDR3 loop spans 15 amino acids. V was clipped by 0 bases and J by 4 bases; unmatched bases: 3. Germline V gives CDR1 SGHTA, CDR2 FQGNSA.

This chain connects TRBV30 to TRBJ2-6; 8 bases agree with TRBD1. The V segment lost 0 bases and the J segment 9 bases; nucleotides outside the gene matches: 7. The CDR3 has 15 residues. Germline V gene sequence: CDR1 GTSNPN, CDR2 SVGIG (reference sequence). The CDR3 DNA sequence: TGTGCCTGGAGTGTACAAACAGGGGGTGGCAACGTCCTGACTTTC. Protein: CAWSVQTGGGNVLTF.

The V and J genes are TRBV6-5 and TRBJ1-2; D is ambiguous. This CDR3 comprises 13 residues. Germline CDR1 is MNHEY and CDR2 is SVGAGI. Trimming stripped 4 bases from V and 1 base from J, with 7 bases between. In DNA, the CDR3 is TGTGCCAGCAGTTCTCAGATTAACTATGGCTACACCTTC. It is translated as CASSSQINYGYTF.

The rearrangement joins TRBV10-2 to TRBJ2-7, with D hard to call. V dropped 4 bases and J dropped 4 bases, with 11 bases sitting between them. This CDR3 has 13 residues. CDR1 and CDR2 from the germline V gene are WSHSY and SAAADI. CDR3 nucleotides: TGCGCCAGCAGTGTAGGAAGAGCGTACGAGCAGTACTTC. It is translated as CASSVGRAYEQYF.

The chain links TRBV6-5 to TRBJ2-5, with D possibly TRBD1 on 5 matching bases. Germline loops: CDR1 MNHEY, CDR2 SVGAGI. The CDR3 has 14 amino acids. The germline V and J ends were trimmed by 6 bases and 5 bases, with 16 bases remaining between them. The CDR3 DNA is TGTGCCAGCAGACGCGTAGGGGCTTTTGAGACCCAGTACTTC. Amino acid sequence: CASRRVGAFETQYF.

V and J are TRBV5-6 and TRBJ2-2, with 8 bases matching TRBD1. Germline values: CDR1 SGHDT, CDR2 YYEEEE. The CDR3 length is 13 residues. V trimming: 5 bases; J trimming: 8 bases; junction bases outside the gene matches: 5. The chain's CDR3 is CASRTGAWGELFF. The CDR3 DNA follows: TGTGCCAGCAGGACAGGGGCATGGGGGGAGCTGTTTTTT.

V and J are TRBV12-3 or TRBV12-4 and TRBJ2-7; TRBD1 is a possible D gene (6 bases). The ends were cut back, 3 bases at V and 4 bases at J, with 10 bases in the middle. The CDR3 spans 13 residues. The chain's CDR3 is CASSFLRGYEQYF. The CDR3 DNA follows: TGTGCCAGCAGTTTTCTCAGGGGTTACGAGCAGTACTTC.

This chain connects TRBV6-2 or TRBV6-3 to TRBJ2-1; tentatively, D is TRBD2 (6 bases). The CDR3 contains 14 residues. Germline V CDR1 and CDR2: MNHEY, SVGEGT. V lost 2 bases and J 4 bases, leaving 9 bases between the germline ends. In DNA, the CDR3 is TGTGCCAGCAGTTACGAAGCGGGTTACAATGAGCAGTTCTTC. Protein product: CASSYEAGYNEQFF.

The V and J genes are TRBV5-1 and TRBJ2-5; TRBD2 matches at 14 bases. Germline V gene sequence: CDR1 SGHRS, CDR2 YFSETQ. CDR3 length: 17 residues. The V and J ends lost 0 bases and 4 bases, in that order; junction bases with no gene match: 5. The CDR3 loop is CASSLGLAGGTSETQYF. CDR3 nucleotides: TGCGCCAGCAGCTTGGGACTAGCGGGGGGGACTTCAGAGACCCAGTACTTC.

The chain couples TRBV19 to TRBJ2-3; TRBD1 matches 7 bases. CDR1 and CDR2 from the germline V gene are LNHDA and SQIVND (reference sequence). The junction had 13 bases not matched to a gene; V was cut back by 3 bases and J by 4 bases. This CDR3 comprises 17 residues. In nucleotides, the CDR3 is TGTGCCAGTAGTATGCTGGATCCGGGACAGTTTCCAGATACGCAGTATTTT. Translated: CASSMLDPGQFPDTQYF.

The chain joins TRBV6-5 to TRBJ2-1, with D possibly being TRBD2 (6 bases). Germline values: CDR1 MNHEY, CDR2 SVGAGI. Trimming took 7 bases from V and 6 from J, leaving 19 bases between them. This CDR3 has 15 residues. CDR3: CASTLSGYSGNEQFF. The DNA for the CDR3 is TGTGCCAGCACCCTTAGCGGATATAGTGGCAATGAGCAGTTCTTC.